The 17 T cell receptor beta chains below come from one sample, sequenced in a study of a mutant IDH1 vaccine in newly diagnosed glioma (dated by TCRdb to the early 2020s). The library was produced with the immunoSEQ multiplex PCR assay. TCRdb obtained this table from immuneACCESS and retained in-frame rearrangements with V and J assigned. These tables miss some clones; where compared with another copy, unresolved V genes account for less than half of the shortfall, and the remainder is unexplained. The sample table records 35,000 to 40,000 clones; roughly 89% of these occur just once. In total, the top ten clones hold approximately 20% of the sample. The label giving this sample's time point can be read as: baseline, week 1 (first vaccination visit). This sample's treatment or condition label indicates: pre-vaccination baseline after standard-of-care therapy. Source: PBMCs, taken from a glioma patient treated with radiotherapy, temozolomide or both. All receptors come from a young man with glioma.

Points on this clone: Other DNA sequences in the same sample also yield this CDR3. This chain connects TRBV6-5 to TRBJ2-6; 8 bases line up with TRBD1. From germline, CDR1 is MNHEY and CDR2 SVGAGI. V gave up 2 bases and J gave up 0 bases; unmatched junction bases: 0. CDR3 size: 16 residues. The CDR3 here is CASSYGTGSGANVLTF. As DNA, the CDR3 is TGTGCCAGCAGTTACGGGACAGGCTCTGGGGCCAACGTCCTGACTTTC.

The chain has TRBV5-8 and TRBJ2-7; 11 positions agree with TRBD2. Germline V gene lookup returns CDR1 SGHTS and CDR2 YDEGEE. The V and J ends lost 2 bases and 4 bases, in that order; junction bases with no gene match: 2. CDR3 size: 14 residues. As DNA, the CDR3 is TGTGCCAGCAGCTTTGCTAGCGGGAGGTACGAGCAGTACTTC. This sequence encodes CASSFASGRYEQYF. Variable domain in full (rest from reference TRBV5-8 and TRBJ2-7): EAGVTQSPTHLIKTRGQQATLRCSPISGHTSVYWYQQALGLGLQFLLWYDEGEERNRGNFPPRFSGRQFPNYSSELNVNALELEDSALYLCASSFASGRYEQYFGPGTRLTVT.

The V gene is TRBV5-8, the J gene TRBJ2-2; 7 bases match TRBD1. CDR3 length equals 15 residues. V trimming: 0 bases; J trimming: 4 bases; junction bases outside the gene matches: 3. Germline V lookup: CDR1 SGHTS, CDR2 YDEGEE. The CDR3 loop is CASSLAPGGTGELFF. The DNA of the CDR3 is TGTGCCAGCAGCTTGGCCCCAGGGGGCACCGGGGAGCTGTTTTTT. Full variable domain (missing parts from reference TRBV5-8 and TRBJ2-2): EAGVTQSPTHLIKTRGQQATLRCSPISGHTSVYWYQQALGLGLQFLLWYDEGEERNRGNFPPRFSGRQFPNYSSELNVNALELEDSALYLCASSLAPGGTGELFFGEGSRLTVL.

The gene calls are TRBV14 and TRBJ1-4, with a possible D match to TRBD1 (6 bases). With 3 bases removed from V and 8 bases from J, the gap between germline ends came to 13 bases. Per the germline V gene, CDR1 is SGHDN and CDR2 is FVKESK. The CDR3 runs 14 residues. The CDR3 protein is CASSHLTGREKLFF. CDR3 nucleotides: TGTGCCAGCAGCCACCTCACAGGGCGGGAAAAACTGTTTTTT.

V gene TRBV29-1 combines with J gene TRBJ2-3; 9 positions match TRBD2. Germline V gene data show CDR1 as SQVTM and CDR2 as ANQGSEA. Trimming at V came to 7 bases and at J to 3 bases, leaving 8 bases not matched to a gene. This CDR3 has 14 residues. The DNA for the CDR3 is TGCAGCGCCACTGGTAGCGGGAGTACAGATACGCAGTATTTT. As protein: CSATGSGSTDTQYF.

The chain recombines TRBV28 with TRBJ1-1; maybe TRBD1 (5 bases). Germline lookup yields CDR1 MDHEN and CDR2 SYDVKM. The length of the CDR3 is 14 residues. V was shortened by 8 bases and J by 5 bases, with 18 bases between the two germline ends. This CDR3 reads CASPPTGGGTEAFF. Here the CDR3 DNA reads TGTGCCAGCCCCCCAACTGGGGGTGGGACTGAAGCTTTCTTT.

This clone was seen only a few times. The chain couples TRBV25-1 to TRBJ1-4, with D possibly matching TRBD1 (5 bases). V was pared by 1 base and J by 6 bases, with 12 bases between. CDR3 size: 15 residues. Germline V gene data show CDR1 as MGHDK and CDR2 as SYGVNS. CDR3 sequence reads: CASSESGGFHEKLFF. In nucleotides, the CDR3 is TGTGCCAGCAGTGAATCTGGGGGGTTTCATGAAAAACTGTTTTTT.

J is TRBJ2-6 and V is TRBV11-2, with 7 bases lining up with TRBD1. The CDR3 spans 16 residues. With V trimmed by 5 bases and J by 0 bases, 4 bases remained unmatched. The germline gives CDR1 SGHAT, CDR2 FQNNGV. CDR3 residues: CASSPGQISGANVLTF. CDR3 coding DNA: TGTGCCAGCAGCCCGGGACAGATCTCTGGGGCCAACGTCCTGACTTTC.

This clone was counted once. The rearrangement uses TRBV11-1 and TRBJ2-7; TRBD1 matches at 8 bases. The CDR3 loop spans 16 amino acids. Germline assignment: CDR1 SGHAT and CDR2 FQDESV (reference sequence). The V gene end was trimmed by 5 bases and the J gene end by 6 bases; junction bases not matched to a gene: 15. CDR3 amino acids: CASSRGEGQGRSEQYF. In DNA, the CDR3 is TGTGCCAGCAGCCGAGGGGAAGGACAGGGACGGAGCGAGCAGTACTTC.

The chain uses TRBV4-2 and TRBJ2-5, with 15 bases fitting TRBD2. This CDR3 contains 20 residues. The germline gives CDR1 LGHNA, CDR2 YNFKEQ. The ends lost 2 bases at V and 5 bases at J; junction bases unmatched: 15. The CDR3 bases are TGTGCCAGCAGCCAACCTGCCGGGACTAGCGGGAGGAGAGGGTCGGAGACCCAGTACTTC. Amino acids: CASSQPAGTSGRRGSETQYF.

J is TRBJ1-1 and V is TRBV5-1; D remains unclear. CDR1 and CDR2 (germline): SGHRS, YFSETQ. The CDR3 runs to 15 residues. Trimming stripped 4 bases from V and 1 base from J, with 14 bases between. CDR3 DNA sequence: TGCGCCAGCAGCCCCTTCTCTTTAGGGAACACTGAAGCTTTCTTT. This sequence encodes CASSPFSLGNTEAFF.

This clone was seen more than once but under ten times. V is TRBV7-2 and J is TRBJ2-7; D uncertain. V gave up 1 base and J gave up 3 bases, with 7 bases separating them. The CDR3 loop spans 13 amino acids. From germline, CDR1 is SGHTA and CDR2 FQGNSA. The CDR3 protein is CASSLEVFYEQYF. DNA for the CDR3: TGTGCCAGCAGCTTAGAGGTCTTCTACGAGCAGTACTTC.

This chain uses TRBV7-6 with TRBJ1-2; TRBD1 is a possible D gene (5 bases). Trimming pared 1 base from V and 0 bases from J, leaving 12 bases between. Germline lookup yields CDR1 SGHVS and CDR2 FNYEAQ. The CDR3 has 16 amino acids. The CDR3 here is CASSLEPDRTNYGYTF. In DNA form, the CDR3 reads TGTGCCAGCAGCTTAGAGCCTGACAGAACTAACTATGGCTACACCTTC.

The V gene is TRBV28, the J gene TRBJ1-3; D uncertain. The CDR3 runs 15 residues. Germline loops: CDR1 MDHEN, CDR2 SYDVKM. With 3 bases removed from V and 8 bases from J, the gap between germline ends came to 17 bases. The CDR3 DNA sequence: TGTGCCAGCAGTTTGAGGCAGACGGGCCTTGACACCATATATTTT. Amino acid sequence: CASSLRQTGLDTIYF.

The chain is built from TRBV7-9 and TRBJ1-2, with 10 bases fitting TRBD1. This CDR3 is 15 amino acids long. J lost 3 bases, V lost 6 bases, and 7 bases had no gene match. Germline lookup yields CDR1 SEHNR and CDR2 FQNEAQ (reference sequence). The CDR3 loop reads CASSHPGQGDYGYTF. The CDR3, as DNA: TGTGCCAGCAGTCATCCTGGACAGGGGGACTATGGCTACACCTTC. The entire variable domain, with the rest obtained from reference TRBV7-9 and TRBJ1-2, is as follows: DTGVSQNPRHKITKRGQNVTFRCDPISEHNRLYWYRQTLGQGPEFLTYFQNEAQLEKSRLLSDRFSAERPKGSFSTLEIQRTEQGDSAMYLCASSHPGQGDYGYTFGSGTRLTVV.

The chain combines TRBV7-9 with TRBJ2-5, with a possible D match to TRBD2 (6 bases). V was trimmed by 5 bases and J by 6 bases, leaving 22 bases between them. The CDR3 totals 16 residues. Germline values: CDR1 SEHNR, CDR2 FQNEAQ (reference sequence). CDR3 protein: CASSDGSRPFSKTQYF. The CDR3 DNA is TGTGCCAGCAGCGACGGGAGCCGGCCTTTCTCCAAGACCCAGTACTTC.

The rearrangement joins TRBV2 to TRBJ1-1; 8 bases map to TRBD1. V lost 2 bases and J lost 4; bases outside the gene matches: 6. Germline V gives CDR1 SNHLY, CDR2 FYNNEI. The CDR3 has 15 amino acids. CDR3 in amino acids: CASSEQPGGFTEAFF. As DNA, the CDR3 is TGTGCCAGCAGTGAACAGCCAGGGGGCTTCACTGAAGCTTTCTTT.